This T cell receptor (beta chain) was profiled in a study of human T cells and chemical hapten exposure (dated by TCRdb to the early 2020s). Context from the whole study: For sensitization, 2% DPC in acetone was applied to a 2 cm by 2 cm area of upper inner arm skin. Throughout the approximately 22-week study period, patients were also given weekly therapeutic DPC doses on the scalp. Patch testing was performed on the upper back with Finn chambers containing 0.01% DPC, and the patch tests were scored after 6 days according to International Contact Dermatitis Research Group standards. Alopecia areata with under or over 50% scalp involvement, alopecia totalis and alopecia universalis were represented in the patient cohort, which was mostly female. Libraries were combined into a pool for sequencing, and differences in TCR yield between samples came mainly from small differences in library volumes within the pool. This study followed changes in the peripheral blood TCR repertoire in vivo during primary and secondary sensitization of alopecia patients to the hapten diphenylcyclopropenone (DPC). Blood samples were taken from patients before sensitization (week 0) and at 2, 6 and about 24 weeks after DPC sensitization. Twenty-nine alopecia patients provided blood for TCR sequencing at one to four time points (pre-sensitization, 2, 6 and 24 weeks). Beyond this particular receptor, the publication reports: No change with DPC sensitization was found in the number of TCRs above 1 in 1000 frequency, and no evidence of global repertoire structure alterations was found. Alopecia, a presumed autoimmune disease, was present in all patients, so the immune response of the patients might differ from that of healthy individuals. The number of PT1 expanded TCRs positively correlated with patch test score, significant at thresholds 8, 16 and 32 but not 4. After repeated subsampling, changes were observed in the strength of the expansion versus patch-test correlation and in the threshold at which the correlation became significant. Compared with pre-sensitization or healthy control sets, expanded TCRs formed significantly more large CDR3 similarity clusters, which is consistent with antigen-driven responses.

The germline V gene encodes CDR1 MDHEN and CDR2 SYDVKM. Relative to germline, V is 7 bases shorter and J is 6 bases shorter, with 19 bases between their ends. From the cysteine up to the phenylalanine, the CDR3 has a length of 14 residues. The read is trimmed to its CDR3 DNA, 42 bases read in frame from base 1. Library generation was performed with RACE. Sequencing was performed on a NextSeq 500. Library preparation attached unique molecular identifiers to individual cDNA molecules for quantitative, reproducible TCR counting. Both TCR alpha and TCR beta chains were sequenced from each blood RNA sample. The paper's data handling went like this. Samples had a median of approximately 96,000 TCRs, with a range from about 20,000 to 690,600. The Decombinator software suite was used to annotate the V, J and CDR3 of the TCR reads. For the PS versus PT1 abundance plots, all samples were subsampled to the same number of TCRs (28,000). TCRs were defined as expanded if absent before sensitization and observed at least eight times at the 2-week time point. TCRdb reworked the public reads: Q25 trimming with fastp, MiXCR clone assembly, productive beta chains retained. Here each entry gathers all rows of one CDR3 protein and keeps the most common genes and DNA. TCRdb's processing, not the authors' own work, is the source of the V and J calls. Recorded for this sample are about 84,000 distinct CDR3 sequences; 8.5% to 12% of them occurred a single time. More than 4% of the sample comes from the top ten.

Taken with the paper, the label for time point translates to: patch test 2, 6 weeks after DPC sensitization. This sample's treatment or condition label indicates: therapeutic diphenylcyclopropenone sensitization with weekly scalp DPC. At every patch-test visit, the blood draw took place before the patch test was put on. To be eligible, patients had to be aged 18 to 70, diagnosed with alopecia and judged suitable for DPC therapy, while pregnant patients were excluded. Total RNA was isolated from unfractionated whole blood collected in Tempus Blood RNA tubes. This clonotype was found a few times. Its antigen is unknown. No quality values exist for individual bases; no much larger clone is one base distant.

The sequence was collected from a woman aged 45-65 years with alopecia areata. Some clones in this sample may be carry-over from other donors' samples. Recombination linked TRBV28 to TRBJ2-7; the D assignment is uncertain and may be TRBD1 or TRBD2, with 5 bases supporting each. The material was whole blood, obtained in connection with sensitization to the hapten diphenylcyclopropenone (DPC). The CDR3 is CASNRDPTLSEQYF. The base sequence is TGTGCCAGCAACCGGGACCCCACTCTATCCGAGCAGTACTTC.